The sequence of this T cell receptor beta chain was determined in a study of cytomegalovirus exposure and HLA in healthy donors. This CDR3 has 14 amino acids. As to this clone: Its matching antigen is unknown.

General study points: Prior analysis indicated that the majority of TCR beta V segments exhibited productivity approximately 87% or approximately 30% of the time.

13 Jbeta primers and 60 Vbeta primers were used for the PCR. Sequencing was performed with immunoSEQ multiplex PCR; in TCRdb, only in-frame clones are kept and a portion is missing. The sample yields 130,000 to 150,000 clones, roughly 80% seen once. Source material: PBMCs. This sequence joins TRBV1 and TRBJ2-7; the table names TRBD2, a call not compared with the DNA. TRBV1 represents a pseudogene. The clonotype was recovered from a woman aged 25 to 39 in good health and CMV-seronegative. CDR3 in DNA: TGCACCAGCAGCGCGGACTCGATCGTCTACGAGCAGTACTTC. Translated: CTSSADSIVYEQYF.